This entry concerns a single T cell receptor (beta chain). Its antigen remains unidentified. This sample is drawn from a study of T cells in tuberculosis. V lost 7 bases to trimming and J lost 0 bases, with 25 bases between them. Germline V gene sequence: CDR1 SEHNR, CDR2 FQNEAQ (reference sequence). This CDR3 comprises 18 residues. The method was immunoSEQ multiplex PCR; TCRdb's version includes in-frame clones alone and lacks a portion of them. The data hold over 40,000 clones, with approximately 95% observed a single time. Regarding the study as a whole: Active tuberculosis patients had shorter CDR3-alpha; the beta difference was nonsignificant. GMM-specific TCRs were nearer to active tuberculosis alpha repertoires, suggesting expansion.

V and J are TRBV7-9 and TRBJ2-7; D not resolved. This sequence was found in a donor aged 10 to 29 with latent tuberculosis or without tuberculosis infection. Sequenced sample: PBMCs. CDR3 sequence (DNA): TGTGCCAGCAACCCCTTGCAGAACGGGTCCACGCTCTCCTACGAGCAGTACTTC. This translates into CASNPLQNGSTLSYEQYF.